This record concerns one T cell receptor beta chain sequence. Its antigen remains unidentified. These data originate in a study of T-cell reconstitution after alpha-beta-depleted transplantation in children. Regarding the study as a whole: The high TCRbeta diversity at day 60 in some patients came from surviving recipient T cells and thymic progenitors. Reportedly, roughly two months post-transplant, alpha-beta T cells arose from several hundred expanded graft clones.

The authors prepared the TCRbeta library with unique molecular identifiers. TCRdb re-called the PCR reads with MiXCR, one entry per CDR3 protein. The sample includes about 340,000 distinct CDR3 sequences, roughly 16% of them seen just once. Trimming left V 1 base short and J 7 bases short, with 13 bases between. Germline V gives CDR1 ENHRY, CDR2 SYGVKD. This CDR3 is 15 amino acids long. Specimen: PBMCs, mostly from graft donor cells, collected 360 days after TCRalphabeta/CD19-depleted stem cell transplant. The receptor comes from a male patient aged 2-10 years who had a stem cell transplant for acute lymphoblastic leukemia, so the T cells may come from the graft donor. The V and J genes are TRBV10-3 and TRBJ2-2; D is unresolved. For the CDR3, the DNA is TGTGCCATCAGTGAGTGGTGGATGAAGGACGGGGAGCTGTTTTTT. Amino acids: CAISEWWMKDGELFF.